This T cell receptor beta chain was retrieved from a study of cytomegalovirus exposure and HLA in healthy donors. Study-wide results and limits: As a later analysis revealed, the rate of TCR association differed by HLA locus, with DRB1 most and HLA-C fewest. Association of a missense DCLRE1C variant with TCR beta V- and J-gene trimming was reported in a later analysis.

The PCR used 60 Vbeta and 13 Jbeta primers. Assay: immunoSEQ multiplex PCR; the TCRdb copy retains only in-frame clones and omits some. This sample carries roughly 200,000 clones, roughly a tenth of them seen once, and the ten largest clones take roughly 1.4%. This clone was observed a few times. Antigen unknown. The clonotype comes from a woman in her 30s in good health and CMV-seropositive. The source material was PBMCs.

DNA of the CDR3: TGCGCCAGCAGCTTGGCAGGGATGAAGGATAAGTCCACTGAAGCTTTCTTT. It codes for CASSLAGMKDKSTEAFF. The chain is built from TRBV5-1 and TRBJ1-1, with D perhaps matching TRBD1 (5 bases). CDR1 and CDR2 (germline): SGHRS, YFSETQ. This CDR3 spans 17 amino acids. The ends were cut back, 0 bases at V and 4 bases at J, with 19 bases in the middle.